The rows below give T cell receptor beta chains drawn from one sample of a study of Graves' ophthalmopathy and Graves' hyperthyroidism. TCRdb fed the multiplex PCR reads into MiXCR, producing one record per CDR3 protein. The sample has around 660,000 distinct CDR3 sequences; under 50% are singletons. Sequenced sample: peripheral blood. The receptors come from an adult man with Graves' ophthalmopathy. Both conserved end residues are trimmed from each CDR3. The order of the fields is V gene, D gene, clone size, J gene, CDR3 protein. D genes are given only for firm matches. Rows may omit the clone size; those that give it use once, few, many or a size class.

TRBV10-3,TRBD2,-,TRBJ2-2,AISPSGTHTGELF
TRBV10-3,-,-,TRBJ1-2,AISGDRDNYGYT
TRBV7-8,-,-,TRBJ1-1,ASSPRLQVRDTEAF
TRBV7-6,TRBD1,many,TRBJ1-4,ASSQMSGGDGEKLF
TRBV15,-,once,TRBJ1-2,ATSRDSRPYGYT
TRBV7-9,-,-,TRBJ1-1,ASSSLNSEAF
TRBV10-3,-,-,TRBJ1-2,ASEQDSHGYT
TRBV7-9,-,-,TRBJ2-5,ACSWQGAETQY
TRBV10-3,-,-,TRBJ2-7,ASITRWGNSYEQY
TRBV12-3/TRBV12-4,TRBD1,few,TRBJ1-3,ASSLSRTGGNTIY
TRBV7-2,TRBD2,-,TRBJ2-7,ASSRGGAAENEQY
TRBV19,TRBD1,-,TRBJ2-2,ASSGHRGPLGAGELF
TRBV25-1,TRBD1,-,TRBJ2-2,ASTDRGGSGELF
TRBV5-1,TRBD1,-,TRBJ2-5,ASRDRVIGETQY
TRBV4-3,-,many,TRBJ1-5,ASSPARHGNQPQH
TRBV29-1,-,many,TRBJ2-2,SVERGIGTGELF
TRBV2,-,-,TRBJ2-5,ASSATGMGMGETQY
TRBV5-1,-,-,TRBJ1-4,ASSLDGQIEKLF
TRBV7-2,TRBD1,once,TRBJ1-4,ASSQAVQGEKLF
TRBV10-3,TRBD1,-,TRBJ1-1,ATVESESQGTEAF
TRBV29-1,-,few,TRBJ1-5,STQGLNQPQH
TRBV29-1,-,many,TRBJ1-2,SVRRMFRADPYT
TRBV29-1,-,many,TRBJ1-1,SVDRVGTEAF
TRBV18,-,-,TRBJ1-5,ASSPHHNQPQH
TRBV6-6,-,few,TRBJ1-1,ASRRSDRLNTEAF
TRBV19,-,many,TRBJ1-5,ASSLGSAEPQH
TRBV9,TRBD1,-,TRBJ1-3,ASSGTTGGFSGNTIY
TRBV27,-,many,TRBJ1-5,ATSGQGKQPQH
TRBV5-8,-,-,TRBJ2-5,ATQGGGFAGETQY
TRBV30,TRBD2,few,TRBJ2-7,AGGASGKYEQY
TRBV11-2,-,many,TRBJ2-7,ASSLEQEQY
TRBV19,-,few,TRBJ2-7,ASSPRQGRGYEQY
TRBV2,-,-,TRBJ1-1,ASEGRPNMNTEAF
TRBV4-1,TRBD1,-,TRBJ1-6,ASTPGQGISPLH
TRBV10-3,TRBD2,many,TRBJ2-5,AISEGVAGVQTQY
TRBV15,-,many,TRBJ1-6,ATSRRFGGPNSPLH
TRBV29-1,TRBD1,-,TRBJ1-1,SVQLTGENPEAF
TRBV4-2,-,-,TRBJ1-1,ASRGGNEAF
TRBV20-1,TRBD1,few,TRBJ2-5,SARDPLRDRGFQTQY
TRBV27,-,-,TRBJ2-7,ASSLTGGAHEQY
TRBV7-2,TRBD2,many,TRBJ2-5,ASRTSGIQETQY
TRBV2,-,many,TRBJ1-6,ASSERRYNSPLH
TRBV29-1,TRBD2,few,TRBJ2-5,SVGLAGGAQETQY
TRBV11-2,-,many,TRBJ2-6,ASSLKKGAYLRSGANVLT
TRBV5-1,-,few,TRBJ1-1,ASSLDRRGTEAF
TRBV29-1,-,few,TRBJ2-3,TVLGGLADTQY
TRBV19,-,few,TRBJ1-2,ASSPPGAGGYT
TRBV4-3,TRBD1,-,TRBJ1-1,ASSRLGGRTEAF
TRBV7-9,-,many,TRBJ1-4,ASSLGGSGNEKLF
TRBV27,TRBD1,many,TRBJ1-2,ASKEGGRYYGYT
TRBV10-2,-,once,TRBJ1-5,ASSPSSLNSNQPQH
TRBV2,TRBD1,many,TRBJ1-2,ASSEGQGSQYGYT
TRBV10-3,-,-,TRBJ2-1,ASSRTVNEQF
TRBV11-2,-,-,TRBJ2-2,ASRLIPGHILRDTGELF
TRBV15,-,-,TRBJ2-7,ATSAVWGIGSYEQY
TRBV2,-,many,TRBJ2-7,ASTRRDRNYEQY
TRBV7-9,TRBD1,-,TRBJ1-1,ASSTTGGLNTEAF
TRBV10-3,-,-,TRBJ2-3,AISDMSTSTDTQY
TRBV7-7,TRBD1,many,TRBJ2-7,ASSLGQGTHEQY
TRBV20-1,TRBD2,few,TRBJ2-7,SAGSGSQYEQY